Each of the 2 T cell receptor beta chains below was sequenced from the same sample in a study of patients and donors after allogeneic stem cell transplantation. MiXCR, applied by TCRdb to the RT-PCR reads, yields one record per CDR3 protein. The sample has more than 25,000 distinct CDR3 sequences, 8.1% seen once. The specimen sequenced was blood, either unsorted or a sorted T cell fraction (not recorded which). All receptors come from a human donor who was either an allogeneic HSCT recipient or a stem cell or donor lymphocyte infusion donor (not recorded which). It is not recorded whose cells these are; they may come from a transplant donor.

This clonotype was seen at least ten times. The chain uses TRBV3-1 and TRBJ1-4; D not resolved. Trimming removed 4 bases from V and 4 bases from J, with 7 bases in between. The CDR3 is 13 residues long. The germline CDR1 and CDR2 sequences are LGHDT and YNNKEL (reference sequence). The CDR3 DNA reads as TGTGCCAGCAGCCCGAGGTTTAATGAAAAACTGTTTTTT. Translated, it gives CASSPRFNEKLFF.

This clonotype was recorded many times. V usage is TRBV24-1 and J usage is TRBJ2-3, with 9 bases matching TRBD2. This CDR3 has 16 residues. Looked up from germline, CDR1 is KGHDR and CDR2 is SFDVKD. Germline trimming cut 5 bases from V and 6 bases from J; bases unmatched to any gene: 11. CDR3 amino acids: CATSGASGATGDTQYF. In nucleotides, the CDR3 is TGTGCCACCAGTGGGGCTAGCGGGGCCACCGGGGATACGCAGTATTTT.